These 31 T cell receptor beta chains were sequenced from one sample in a study of T cell clones after liver transplantation (dated by TCRdb to about 2019). The protocol used for the library was the immunoSEQ multiplex PCR assay. TCRdb's version of the immuneACCESS table is confined to in-frame rearrangements and falls short of the full clone set. An unresolved V gene accounts for under half of the shortfall where checked; the remainder is of unknown origin. The table for this sample lists roughly 100,000 clones; about 80% of them were counted only once. The ten largest clones capture less than 3% of the sample. Sequencing was performed on CD4+ T cells from blood, taken around 50 months after liver transplant. Receptors originate from a human patient who received a liver transplant. Following transplantation, part of the T cell population may be supplied by the graft donor rather than the patient.

Comment on this clone: The same CDR3 can be traced to other DNA sequences in this sample. V usage is TRBV19 and J usage is TRBJ1-2, with 8 bases fitting TRBD1. Germline CDR1 LNHDA, CDR2 SQIVND (reference sequence). Trimming removed 3 bases from V and 7 bases from J; junction bases left unmatched: 1. There are 12 residues in the CDR3. CDR3 DNA sequence: TGTGCCAGTAGTATCGACAGGGGTGGCTACACCTTC. It specifies CASSIDRGGYTF.

The chain couples TRBV27 to TRBJ1-1, with D perhaps matching TRBD1 (5 bases). Looked up from germline, CDR1 is MNHEY and CDR2 is SMNVEV (reference sequence). Trimming took off 0 bases at V and 4 bases at J, with 24 bases between the two ends. This CDR3 spans 19 amino acids. For the CDR3, the DNA is TGTGCCAGCAGTTTATCTCCAGTCGGGAAAGCCTTTAGGGGCACTGAAGCTTTCTTT. Translation gives CASSLSPVGKAFRGTEAFF.

V usage is TRBV5-6 and J usage is TRBJ2-1; D not certain. CDR1 and CDR2 (germline): SGHDT, YYEEEE. The CDR3 is 15 residues long. V was pared by 5 bases and J by 3 bases, with 15 bases between. The CDR3 reads CASSLARTLYNEQFF. CDR3 bases: TGTGCCAGCAGTCTCGCACGGACGCTCTACAATGAGCAGTTCTTC.

This clone is a singleton in its sample. The rearrangement joins TRBV18 to TRBJ1-1; D gene unclear. CDR3 length: 14 residues. V lost 2 bases to trimming and J lost 6 bases, with 13 bases between them. In germline, CDR1 is KGHSH, CDR2 LQKENI. In DNA form, the CDR3 reads TGTGCCAGCTCACCAAATAGGGCGGTCGCTGAAGCTTTCTTT. Encoded protein: CASSPNRAVAEAFF.

The CDR3 nucleotides read TGTGCCAGCAGCTTAGATCTGGGATCCGTCAATGAGCAGTTCTTC. Amino acids: CASSLDLGSVNEQFF. This chain links TRBV7-9 with TRBJ2-1; D uncertain. The germline gives CDR1 SEHNR, CDR2 FQNEAQ (reference sequence). The CDR3 runs 15 residues. Trimming took off 1 base at V and 6 bases at J, with 13 bases between the two ends.

The chain joins TRBV19 to TRBJ1-6; a possible D gene is TRBD1 (6 bases). Trimming cost V 7 bases and J 5 bases, with 18 bases left between them. The CDR3 spans 16 residues. The germline V gene encodes CDR1 LNHDA and CDR2 SQIVND (reference sequence). The CDR3 region is CASKGGAGEDNSPLHF. In DNA form, the CDR3 reads TGTGCCAGTAAAGGCGGAGCAGGGGAGGATAATTCACCCCTCCACTTT.

The chain employs TRBV10-3 and TRBJ2-1; 11 bases agree with TRBD2. The CDR3 covers 16 residues. CDR1 and CDR2 (germline): ENHRY, SYGVKD. J lost 8 bases, V lost 3 bases, and 9 bases had no gene match. The CDR3 sequence is CAISDWGLAASDEQFF. In nucleotides, the CDR3 is TGTGCCATCAGTGACTGGGGACTAGCGGCCTCGGATGAGCAGTTCTTC.

The chain employs TRBV18 and TRBJ2-7, with 9 bases fitting TRBD2. J lost 2 bases, V lost 6 bases, and 8 bases had no gene match. The CDR3 runs 15 residues. Looked up from germline, CDR1 is KGHSH and CDR2 is LQKENI. CDR3 sequence reads: CASSPSGGRAYEQYF. DNA for the CDR3: TGTGCCAGCTCCCCGTCAGGCGGGAGGGCCTACGAGCAGTACTTC.

The chain couples TRBV4-2 to TRBJ2-1; weak D call: TRBD2 (7 bases). CDR1 and CDR2 from the germline V gene are LGHNA and YNFKEQ. Trimming stripped 3 bases from V and 0 bases from J, with 15 bases between. There are 17 residues in the CDR3. The CDR3 loop reads CASSQEGGGPSYNEQFF. Here the CDR3 DNA reads TGTGCCAGCAGCCAGGAGGGGGGGGGACCCTCCTACAATGAGCAGTTCTTC.

The rearrangement uses TRBV30 and TRBJ2-5; 15 bases agree with TRBD2. The CDR3 is made up of 15 amino acids. V lost 1 base, J lost 5 bases, and 2 bases stayed unmatched. In germline, CDR1 is GTSNPN, CDR2 SVGIG (reference sequence). CDR3 sequence (DNA): TGTGCCTGGAGTGGGACTAGCGGGAGGGGTGAGACCCAGTACTTC. Protein product: CAWSGTSGRGETQYF.

The J gene is TRBJ2-1, the V gene TRBV28; D is undetermined. V lost 0 bases and J 8 bases, leaving 14 bases between the germline ends. The CDR3 sequence is 15 residues long. Per germline, CDR1 MDHEN and CDR2 SYDVKM. The CDR3 nucleotides read TGTGCCAGCAGTTTATGGGGAACCACACACCATGAGCAGTTCTTC. Its translation: CASSLWGTTHHEQFF.

This clone was seen only a few times. Other DNA variants within this sample encode the same CDR3. The rearrangement joins TRBV2 to TRBJ1-2; D is unresolved. Germline V gene lookup returns CDR1 SNHLY and CDR2 FYNNEI. CDR3 length: 13 residues. Trimming shortened V by 1 base and J by 7 bases, and 10 bases separated the two germline ends. The CDR3 protein is CASSEVGTGGYTF. CDR3 nucleotides: TGTGCCAGCAGTGAAGTGGGCACGGGTGGCTACACCTTC.

The V call is TRBV28, the J call TRBJ1-1, with D unresolved. Germline V lookup: CDR1 MDHEN, CDR2 SYDVKM. V shed 6 bases and J shed 5 bases, with 16 bases lying between them. This CDR3 is built from 14 residues. Written as DNA, the CDR3 is TGTGCCAGCAGGACACCCGCCGTTGGGACTGAAGCTTTCTTT. It yields the protein CASRTPAVGTEAFF.

The chain recombines TRBV2 with TRBJ1-1; D not resolved. Germline CDR1 reads SNHLY; CDR2 reads FYNNEI. V was shortened by 7 bases and J by 0 bases, with 12 bases between the two germline ends. There are 14 residues in the CDR3. In nucleotides, the CDR3 is TGTGCCAGCACCGAGGGCCGGTTGAACACTGAAGCTTTCTTT. Translating gives CASTEGRLNTEAFF.

This chain connects TRBV5-6 to TRBJ1-3; 7 nucleotides match TRBD1. This CDR3 comprises 16 residues. The germline CDR1 and CDR2 sequences are SGHDT and YYEEEE. V was pared by 4 bases and J by 0 bases, with 7 bases of the junction left unmatched. The DNA of the CDR3 is TGTGCCAGCAGCCAACCGGGACAGCTCTCTGGAAACACCATATATTTT. Its translation: CASSQPGQLSGNTIYF.

The rearrangement links TRBV6-1 to TRBJ2-2; D possibly corresponds to TRBD1 (6 bases). Deletions cut 2 bases from V and 2 bases from J, with 9 bases between. Germline CDR1 reads MNHNS; CDR2 reads SASEGT. This CDR3 spans 15 amino acids. CDR3 nucleotides: TGTGCCAGCAGTGAAAGGGGGTCCAACACCGGGGAGCTGTTTTTT. Protein product: CASSERGSNTGELFF.

The CDR3 region has the DNA TGTGCCAGCAGCTTGGGGCCCCCGGGCGAAAAACTGTTTTTT. Its protein product is CASSLGPPGEKLFF. The V gene is TRBV5-8, the J gene TRBJ1-4; D is unclear. CDR1 SGHTS and CDR2 YDEGEE come from the germline V gene. The ends were cut back, 0 bases at V and 8 bases at J, with 11 bases in the middle. This CDR3 region has 14 residues.

The chain uses TRBV27 and TRBJ2-3; 7 nucleotides line up with TRBD2. Per germline, CDR1 MNHEY and CDR2 SMNVEV (reference sequence). V lost 0 bases to trimming and J lost 8 bases; unmatched junction nucleotides: 5. There are 14 residues in the CDR3. CDR3 residues: CASSLSGGRGTQYF. Here the CDR3 DNA reads TGTGCCAGCAGTTTATCGGGAGGGAGAGGTACGCAGTATTTT.

The V and J genes are TRBV4-1 and TRBJ1-2; TRBD1 matches at 7 bases. The germline CDR1 and CDR2 sequences are MGHRA and YSYEKL. The CDR3 has 15 amino acids. V was pared by 1 base and J by 7 bases, with 9 bases of the junction left unmatched. The CDR3 DNA follows: TGCGCCAGCAGCCAAGGACAGGGAGAAAGGGGTGGCTACACCTTC. Translating it yields CASSQGQGERGGYTF.

The V and J genes are TRBV19 and TRBJ2-3; 7 positions match TRBD1. CDR1 and CDR2 from the germline V gene are LNHDA and SQIVND (reference sequence). After removal of 9 bases from V and 3 bases from J, the junction contained 12 bases not matched to a gene. The CDR3 has 15 amino acids. Written as DNA, the CDR3 is TGTGCCAGCGGCGACGGGGCAGGGGGAACAGATACGCAGTATTTT. Protein sequence: CASGDGAGGTDTQYF.

The V gene is TRBV4-1, the J gene TRBJ1-3; possibly TRBD1 for D (6 bases). Per the germline V gene, CDR1 is MGHRA and CDR2 is YSYEKL. This CDR3 has 19 amino acids. V was clipped by 3 bases and J by 0 bases, with 21 bases between them. The CDR3 DNA reads TGCGCCAGCAGCCACTCCACCAGTGGTAGGGGGGACTCTGGAAACACCATATATTTT. The encoded protein is CASSHSTSGRGDSGNTIYF.

V is TRBV6-6 and J is TRBJ2-7; no firm D call. CDR3 length equals 12 residues. CDR1 is MNHNY, CDR2 SVGAGI, per germline (reference sequence). Trimming removed 8 bases at V and 1 base at J, with 9 bases between. The CDR3 loop reads CASAHRSYEQYF. The CDR3 DNA follows: TGTGCCAGCGCGCATCGGTCCTACGAGCAGTACTTC.

The chain has TRBV11-2 and TRBJ2-7, with D possibly matching TRBD2 (5 bases). V was clipped by 5 bases and J by 6 bases, with 17 bases between them. CDR1 SGHAT and CDR2 FQNNGV come from the germline V gene. CDR3 length: 14 residues. DNA of the CDR3: TGTGCCAGCAGCCAAATTCCGGGAAACGGCGAGCAGTACTTC. Translating it yields CASSQIPGNGEQYF.

The rearrangement uses TRBV2 and TRBJ2-3; a possible D gene is TRBD1 (5 bases). This CDR3 is built from 15 residues. V lost 4 bases, J lost 3 bases, and 14 bases lay in between. Germline V gives CDR1 SNHLY, CDR2 FYNNEI. In DNA form, the CDR3 reads TGTGCCAGCAGTGGGCAGGGAAGAGGAACAGATACGCAGTATTTT. It yields the protein CASSGQGRGTDTQYF.

The V gene is TRBV27, the J gene TRBJ2-5; D ambiguous. The CDR3 runs to 14 residues. The germline V gene has CDR1 MNHEY and CDR2 SMNVEV (reference sequence). Trimming took 2 bases from V and 4 from J, leaving 11 bases between them. CDR3 sequence reads: CASSLGPGGETQYF. The CDR3 DNA is TGTGCCAGCAGTTTAGGGCCGGGTGGAGAGACCCAGTACTTC.

This chain uses TRBV28 with TRBJ1-5; D unclear. The V gene lost 5 bases and the J gene lost 2 bases, with 13 bases spanning the gap. The CDR3 is made up of 15 amino acids. From germline, CDR1 is MDHEN and CDR2 SYDVKM. DNA for the CDR3: TGTGCCAGCAGTCCCCCAGGTTCCCGCAATCAGCCCCAGCATTTT. This gives the protein CASSPPGSRNQPQHF.

This clone has a single count. This same CDR3 is encoded by further DNA sequences in the sample. The genes are TRBV6-5 and TRBJ2-3, with D possibly TRBD2 on 5 matching bases. CDR1 is MNHEY, CDR2 SVGAGI, per germline. Trimming cost V 5 bases and J 6 bases, with 9 bases left between them. The CDR3 length is 12 residues. The CDR3 DNA is TGTGCCAGCAGTAGCGGAGCGGATACGCAGTATTTT. This encodes CASSSGADTQYF.

The chain combines TRBV6-1 with TRBJ2-1; tentative D call: TRBD2 (7 bases). Per germline, CDR1 MNHNS and CDR2 SASEGT. Trimming took 7 bases from V and 5 from J, leaving 15 bases between them. There are 14 residues in the CDR3. CDR3 sequence reads: CASIDSGGHNEQFF. The DNA for the CDR3 is TGTGCCAGCATCGACTCCGGGGGGCACAATGAGCAGTTCTTC.

The chain links TRBV7-2 to TRBJ2-1; 7 bases fit TRBD1. Germline assignment: CDR1 SGHTA and CDR2 FQGNSA. After removal of 5 bases from V and 10 bases from J, the junction contained 11 bases not matched to a gene. The CDR3 covers 14 residues. CDR3 loop: CASSQNRQGVEQFF. The CDR3 DNA sequence: TGTGCCAGCAGCCAAAATCGGCAGGGGGTCGAGCAGTTCTTC.

This chain connects TRBV6-1 to TRBJ2-7; the match to TRBD1 covers 8 bases. Germline V CDR1 and CDR2: MNHNS, SASEGT. J lost 3 bases, V lost 7 bases, and 8 bases had no gene match. CDR3 size: 14 residues. Here the CDR3 reads CASITDRALYEQYF. DNA for the CDR3: TGTGCCAGCATTACGGACAGGGCCCTCTACGAGCAGTACTTC.

This rearrangement joins TRBV2 to TRBJ2-7; 9 bases map to TRBD2. Germline V lookup: CDR1 SNHLY, CDR2 FYNNEI. The V segment lost 4 bases and the J segment 4 bases; nucleotides outside the gene matches: 2. The CDR3 loop spans 13 amino acids. This chain's CDR3 is CASSVAGVYEQYF. In nucleotides, the CDR3 is TGTGCCAGCAGTGTAGCGGGGGTTTACGAGCAGTACTTC.